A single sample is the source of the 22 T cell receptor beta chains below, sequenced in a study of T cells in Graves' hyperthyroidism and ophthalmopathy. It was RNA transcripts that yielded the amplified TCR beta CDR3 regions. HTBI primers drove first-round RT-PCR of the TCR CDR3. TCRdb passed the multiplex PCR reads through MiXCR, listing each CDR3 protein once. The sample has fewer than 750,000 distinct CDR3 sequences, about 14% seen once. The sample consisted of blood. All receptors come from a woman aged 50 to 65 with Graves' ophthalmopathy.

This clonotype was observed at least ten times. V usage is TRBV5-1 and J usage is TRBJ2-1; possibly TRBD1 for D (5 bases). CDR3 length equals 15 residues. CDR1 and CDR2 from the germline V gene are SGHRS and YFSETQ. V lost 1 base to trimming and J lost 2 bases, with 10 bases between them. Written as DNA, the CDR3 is TGCGCCAGCAGCTTGTCCACAGGAACCTACAATGAGCAGTTCTTC. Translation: CASSLSTGTYNEQFF.

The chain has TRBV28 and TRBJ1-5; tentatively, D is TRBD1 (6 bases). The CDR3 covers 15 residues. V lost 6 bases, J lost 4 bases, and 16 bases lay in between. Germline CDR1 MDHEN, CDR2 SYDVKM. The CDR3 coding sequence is TGTGCCAGCAGCCACCGGGGGGCCGGTAATCAGCCCCAGCATTTT. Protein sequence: CASSHRGAGNQPQHF.

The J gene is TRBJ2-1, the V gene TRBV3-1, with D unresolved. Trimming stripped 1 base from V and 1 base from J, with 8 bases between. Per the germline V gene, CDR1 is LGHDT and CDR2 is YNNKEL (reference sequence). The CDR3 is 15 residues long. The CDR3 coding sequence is TGTGCCAGCAGCCAAGGGCCGGAGTCCTACAATGAGCAGTTCTTC. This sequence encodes CASSQGPESYNEQFF.

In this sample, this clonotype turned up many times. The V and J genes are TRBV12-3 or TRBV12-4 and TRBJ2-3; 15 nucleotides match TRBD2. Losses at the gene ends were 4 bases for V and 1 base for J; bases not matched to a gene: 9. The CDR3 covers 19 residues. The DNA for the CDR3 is TGTGCCAGCAGTTCCCGGACTAGCGGGAGGGAAGGGCGCACAGATACGCAGTATTTT. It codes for CASSSRTSGREGRTDTQYF.

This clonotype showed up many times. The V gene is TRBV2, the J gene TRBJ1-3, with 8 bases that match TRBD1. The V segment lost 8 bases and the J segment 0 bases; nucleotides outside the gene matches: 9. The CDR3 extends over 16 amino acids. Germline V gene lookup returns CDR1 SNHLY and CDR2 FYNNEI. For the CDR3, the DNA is TGTGCCAGCGAAAGGGACAGGCCCAGCTCTGGAAACACCATATATTTT. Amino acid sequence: CASERDRPSSGNTIYF. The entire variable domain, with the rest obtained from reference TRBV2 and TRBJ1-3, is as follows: EPEVTQTPSHQVTQMGQEVILRCVPISNHLYFYWYRQILGQKVEFLVSFYNNEISEKSEIFDDQFSVERPDGSNFTLKIRSTKLEDSAMYFCASERDRPSSGNTIYFGEGSWLTVV.

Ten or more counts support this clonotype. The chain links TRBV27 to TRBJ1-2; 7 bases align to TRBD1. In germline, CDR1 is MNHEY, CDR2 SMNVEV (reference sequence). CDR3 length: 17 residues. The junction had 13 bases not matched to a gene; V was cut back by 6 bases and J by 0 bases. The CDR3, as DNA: TGTGCCAGCAGCCAAACGGTGGGCCAGGGGGCTAACTATGGCTACACCTTC. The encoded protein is CASSQTVGQGANYGYTF.

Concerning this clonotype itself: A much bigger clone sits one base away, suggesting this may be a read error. The chain's CDR3 is CASRVSASYEQCF. The CDR3 nucleotides read TGTGCCAGCCGCGTTTCAGCATCCTACGAGCAGTGCTTC. This chain uses TRBV27 with TRBJ2-7; D remains ambiguous. This CDR3 spans 13 amino acids. Germline-derived CDR1 and CDR2 are MNHEY and SMNVEV (reference sequence).

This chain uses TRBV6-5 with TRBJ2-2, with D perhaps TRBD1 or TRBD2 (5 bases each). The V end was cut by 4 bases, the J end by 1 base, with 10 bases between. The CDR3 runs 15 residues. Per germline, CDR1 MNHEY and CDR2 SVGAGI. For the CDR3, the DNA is TGTGCCAGCAGTTGGGGGACGGAGAACACCGGGGAGCTGTTTTTT. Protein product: CASSWGTENTGELFF.

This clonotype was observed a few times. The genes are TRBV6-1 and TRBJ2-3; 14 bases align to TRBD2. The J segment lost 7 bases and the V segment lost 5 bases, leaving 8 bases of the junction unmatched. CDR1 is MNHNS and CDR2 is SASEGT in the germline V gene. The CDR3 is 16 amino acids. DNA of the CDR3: TGTGCCAGCAGTTCCGCGGGACTAGCGGGAGCCAATACGCAGTATTTT. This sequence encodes CASSSAGLAGANTQYF.

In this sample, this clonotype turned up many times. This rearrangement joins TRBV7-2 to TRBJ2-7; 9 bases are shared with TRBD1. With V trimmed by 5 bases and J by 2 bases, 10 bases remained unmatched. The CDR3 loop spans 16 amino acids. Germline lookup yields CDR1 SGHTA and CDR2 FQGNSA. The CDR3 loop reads CASSARGQGITYEQYF. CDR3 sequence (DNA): TGTGCCAGCAGCGCTCGGGGACAGGGAATAACCTACGAGCAGTACTTC.

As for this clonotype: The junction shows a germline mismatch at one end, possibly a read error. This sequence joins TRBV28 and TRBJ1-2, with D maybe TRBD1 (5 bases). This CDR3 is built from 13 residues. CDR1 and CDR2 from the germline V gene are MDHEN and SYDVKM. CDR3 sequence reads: CASSLQGEDGHTF. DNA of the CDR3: TGTGCCAGCAGTTTGCAGGGTGAGGATGGCCACACCTTC.

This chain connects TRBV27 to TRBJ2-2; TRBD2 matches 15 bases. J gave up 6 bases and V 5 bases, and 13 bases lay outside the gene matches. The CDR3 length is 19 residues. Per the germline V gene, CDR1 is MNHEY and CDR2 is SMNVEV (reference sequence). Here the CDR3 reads CASSRIGTSGRSSSGELFF. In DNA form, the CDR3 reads TGTGCCAGCAGTCGAATAGGGACTAGCGGGAGGTCTAGTTCCGGGGAGCTGTTTTTT.

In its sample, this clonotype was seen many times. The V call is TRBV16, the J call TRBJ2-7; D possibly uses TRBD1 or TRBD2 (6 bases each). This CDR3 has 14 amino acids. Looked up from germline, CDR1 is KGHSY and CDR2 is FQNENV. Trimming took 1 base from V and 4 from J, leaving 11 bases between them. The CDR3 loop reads CASSQWGDTYEQYF. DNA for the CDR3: TGTGCCAGCAGCCAATGGGGGGACACTTACGAGCAGTACTTC.

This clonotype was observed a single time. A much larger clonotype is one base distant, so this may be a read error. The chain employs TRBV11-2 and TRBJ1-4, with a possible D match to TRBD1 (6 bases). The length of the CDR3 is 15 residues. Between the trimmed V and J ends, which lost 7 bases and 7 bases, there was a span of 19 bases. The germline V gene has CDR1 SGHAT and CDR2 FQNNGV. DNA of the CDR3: TGTGCCAGCAACACAACAGGGACGAAGAGTGAAAAACTGTTTTTT. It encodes CASNTTGTKSEKLFF.

The CDR3 DNA reads as TGTGCCAGCAGTTTGGTGCCCAGGCCAAGTACTGAAGCTTTCTTT. It encodes CASSLVPRPSTEAFF. This chain links TRBV27 with TRBJ1-1; D gene uncertain. Trimming left V 3 bases short and J 5 bases short, with 16 bases between. The CDR3 sequence is 15 residues long. Looked up from germline, CDR1 is MNHEY and CDR2 is SMNVEV (reference sequence).

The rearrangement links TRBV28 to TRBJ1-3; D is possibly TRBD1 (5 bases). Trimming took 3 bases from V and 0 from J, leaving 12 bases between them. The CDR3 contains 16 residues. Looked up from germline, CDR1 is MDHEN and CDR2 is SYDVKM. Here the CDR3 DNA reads TGTGCCAGCAGTTTTGTGGGGGTTAACTCTGGAAACACCATATATTTT. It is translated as CASSFVGVNSGNTIYF.

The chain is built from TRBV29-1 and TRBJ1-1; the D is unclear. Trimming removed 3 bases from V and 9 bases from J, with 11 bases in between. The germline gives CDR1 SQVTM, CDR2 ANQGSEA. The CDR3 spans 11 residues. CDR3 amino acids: CSVDRGRQAFF. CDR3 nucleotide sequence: TGCAGCGTTGACCGGGGTCGCCAAGCTTTCTTT.

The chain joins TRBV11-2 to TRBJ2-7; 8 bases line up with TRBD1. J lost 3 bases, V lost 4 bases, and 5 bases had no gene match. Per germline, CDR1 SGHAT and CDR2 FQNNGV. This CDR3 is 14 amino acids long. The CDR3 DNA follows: TGTGCCAGCAGCTCCGGGACAGGTTTCTACGAGCAGTACTTC. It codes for CASSSGTGFYEQYF.

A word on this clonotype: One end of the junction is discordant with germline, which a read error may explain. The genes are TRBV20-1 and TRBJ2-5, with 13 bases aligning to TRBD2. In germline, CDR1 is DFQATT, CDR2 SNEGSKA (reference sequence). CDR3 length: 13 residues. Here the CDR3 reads CSARGGTSGTPFF. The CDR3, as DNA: TGCAGTGCTAGAGGGGGGACTAGCGGGACCCCGTTCTTC.

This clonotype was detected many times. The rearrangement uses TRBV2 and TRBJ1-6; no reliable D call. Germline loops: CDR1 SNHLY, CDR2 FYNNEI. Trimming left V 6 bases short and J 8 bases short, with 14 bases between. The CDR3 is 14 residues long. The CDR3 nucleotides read TGTGCCAGCAGAGCCGGACCCTTCGATTCACCCCTCCACTTT. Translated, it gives CASRAGPFDSPLHF.

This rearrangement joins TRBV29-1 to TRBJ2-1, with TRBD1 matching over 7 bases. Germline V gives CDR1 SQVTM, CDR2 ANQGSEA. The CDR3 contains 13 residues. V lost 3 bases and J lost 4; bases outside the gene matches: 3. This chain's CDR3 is CSVDNRGYNEQFF. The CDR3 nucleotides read TGCAGCGTTGATAACAGGGGATACAATGAGCAGTTCTTC.

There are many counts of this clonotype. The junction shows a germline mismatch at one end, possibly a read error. CDR3 coding DNA: TGTGCCAGCAACTTACCAACAGGGCCTGGCTACGAGCAGTACTTC. Translation gives CASNLPTGPGYEQYF. This rearrangement joins TRBV7-2 to TRBJ2-7; D possibly corresponds to TRBD1 (6 bases). Germline lookup yields CDR1 SGHTA and CDR2 FQGNSA. The CDR3 length is 15 residues.